A single sample gave rise to the 10 T cell receptor beta chains below, sequenced in a study of blood T cells in healthy people across ages. The authors ran a second PCR of roughly 6 to 11 cycles using a sample-barcoded 5' primer and a J-beta primer mix. Using its own MiXCR run on the 5' RACE reads, TCRdb lists one record per CDR3 protein. The data contain approximately 810,000 distinct CDR3 sequences, under 40% of them singletons. The sequenced sample was blood. The receptors here all came from a man aged 18 to 29 in good health.

This chain links TRBV12-3 or TRBV12-4 with TRBJ1-2; 7 bases map to TRBD1. This CDR3 comprises 12 residues. Unmatched junction bases numbered 5, after V lost 7 bases and J lost 6 bases. Here the CDR3 DNA reads TGTGCCAGCACCGAAGGGGGCGATGGCTACACCTTC. It encodes CASTEGGDGYTF.

Here the CDR3 reads CASSRTGTEYGYTF. In nucleotides, the CDR3 is TGTGCCAGCAGCCGAACCGGGACAGAGTATGGCTACACCTTC. The V and J genes are TRBV12-3 or TRBV12-4 and TRBJ1-2; the match to TRBD1 covers 7 bases. This CDR3 contains 14 residues. Unmatched junction bases numbered 9, after V lost 6 bases and J lost 5 bases.

This clonotype showed up just once. The chain has TRBV3-1 and TRBJ2-6; D is uncertain. The length of the CDR3 is 16 residues. CDR1 is LGHDT and CDR2 is YNNKEL in the germline V gene (reference sequence). The germline V and J ends were trimmed by 1 base and 0 bases, with 7 bases remaining between them. In DNA form, the CDR3 reads TGTGCCAGCAGCCAAGGCGGCAGCTCTGGGGCCAACGTCCTGACTTTC. Protein product: CASSQGGSSGANVLTF.

The chain has TRBV5-1 and TRBJ2-1; D gene ambiguous. The CDR3 spans 15 residues. Germline V gene sequence: CDR1 SGHRS, CDR2 YFSETQ. With 5 bases removed from V and 6 bases from J, the gap between germline ends came to 18 bases. CDR3 amino acids: CASSPGRTSPNEQFF. For the CDR3, the DNA is TGCGCCAGCAGTCCCGGACGAACCTCCCCCAATGAGCAGTTCTTC. Full variable domain (rest looked up from reference TRBV5-1 and TRBJ2-1): KAGVTQTPRYLIKTRGQQVTLSCSPISGHRSVSWYQQTPGQGLQFLFEYFSETQRNKGNFPGRFSGRQFSNSRSEMNVSTLELGDSALYLCASSPGRTSPNEQFFGPGTRLTVL.

There are a few counts of this clonotype. The chain carries TRBV10-3 and TRBJ2-3, with D possibly being TRBD2 (5 bases). The V end was cut by 0 bases, the J end by 4 bases, with 11 bases between. Per the germline V gene, CDR1 is ENHRY and CDR2 is SYGVKD. CDR3 size: 15 residues. This CDR3 reads CAISESGDGADTQYF. CDR3 coding DNA: TGTGCCATCAGTGAGTCCGGGGATGGGGCAGATACGCAGTATTTT.

This clonotype is a singleton in its sample. The V call is TRBV6-1, the J call TRBJ1-5; D is undetermined. The V and J ends lost 4 bases and 7 bases respectively, with 14 bases between them. Germline V gene lookup returns CDR1 MNHNS and CDR2 SASEGT. This CDR3 comprises 14 residues. CDR3 in amino acids: CASSVNNWRQPQHF. CDR3 DNA sequence: TGTGCCAGCAGTGTGAATAATTGGCGCCAGCCCCAGCATTTT.

The chain uses TRBV6-2 or TRBV6-3 and TRBJ1-6, with 7 bases aligning to TRBD1. This CDR3 region has 16 residues. Unmatched junction bases numbered 10, after V lost 4 bases and J lost 7 bases. CDR1 MNHEY and CDR2 SVGEGT come from the germline V gene. The CDR3 nucleotides are TGTGCCAGCAGTTCCGTCAAGACAGGGACCAATTCACCCCTCCACTTT. It is translated as CASSSVKTGTNSPLHF.

This clonotype was picked up a small number of times. This CDR3 reads CASSPSGAANTGELFF. CDR3 bases: TGTGCCAGCAGTCCTAGCGGGGCCGCGAACACCGGGGAGCTGTTTTTT. The chain joins TRBV27 to TRBJ2-2; 9 bases fit TRBD2. The ends lost 5 bases at V and 0 bases at J; junction bases unmatched: 4. Germline V CDR1 and CDR2: MNHEY, SMNVEV (reference sequence). The CDR3 length is 16 residues.

This clonotype has a count of ten or more. The V gene is TRBV3-1, the J gene TRBJ2-3, with D hard to call. The germline CDR1 and CDR2 sequences are LGHDT and YNNKEL (reference sequence). V was clipped by 4 bases and J by 2 bases, with 10 bases between them. The CDR3 loop spans 14 amino acids. The CDR3 DNA sequence: TGTGCCAGCAGCCTGCGTTCCTTCACAGATACGCAGTATTTT. Amino acid sequence: CASSLRSFTDTQYF.

The chain combines TRBV6-2 or TRBV6-3 with TRBJ2-3; no definite D call. CDR3 length: 14 residues. V lost 4 bases and J lost 0, with 8 bases in between. CDR1 MNHEY and CDR2 SVGEGT come from the germline V gene. The CDR3 nucleotides read TGTGCCAGCAGTTTCAGGCTTAGCACAGATACGCAGTATTTT. Its translation is CASSFRLSTDTQYF.